The clone carrying this TCR beta chain was picked up many times. The antigen is unknown. Construction of the TCR beta libraries employed iRepertoire HTBI primers in conjunction with Arm-PCR of CDR3 regions. TCRdb re-derived calls from the multiplex PCR reads in MiXCR, one entry per CDR3 protein. The profile covers 400,000 to 450,000 distinct CDR3 sequences, with 15% appearing a single time and over 15% taken by the ten largest. This specimen belongs to a study of regulatory T cells in long-lasting Graves disease. Looking at the study overall: Graves' patients with a new diagnosis had received antithyroid drugs under 3 months.

Germline CDR1 is LGHDT and CDR2 is YNNKEL (reference sequence). This CDR3 has 14 residues. J was trimmed by 1 base and V by 4 bases; bases with no gene match: 2. Time point in this sample: newly diagnosed GD, antithyroid drugs for less than 3 months. There was RNA extracted from PBMCs, and the TCR library was made from it. Per American Thyroid Association guidelines, Graves' disease was diagnosed. Whole-study results and caveats: Newly diagnosed disease favored TRBV20-1 and TRBJ2-1 over persistent disease. A reduction in accuracy may have resulted from the small sample size.

In addition, the sample was reused for a study of T cells in Graves' hyperthyroidism and ophthalmopathy.

The specimen comprised peripheral blood mononuclear cells (PBMCs), sampled at new diagnosis, from a patient treated with antithyroid drugs. The receptor comes from a woman aged 25-40 years with Graves disease. The chain is built from TRBV3-1 and TRBJ2-3, with 7 bases identical to TRBD2. CDR3: CASSRDYRTDTQYF. The CDR3, as DNA: TGTGCCAGCAGCCGGGACTATCGCACAGATACGCAGTATTTT.